The TCR beta chain under discussion was sequenced for a study of immune heterogeneity within non-small cell lung tumors. The TCR beta CDR3 region underwent multiplex PCR amplification with 32 V and 13 J primers. Via MiXCR, TCRdb re-called the multiplex PCR reads, giving one row per CDR3 protein. Altogether about 3,100 distinct CDR3 sequences are present, roughly 15% being singletons, with the ten largest covering 15% to 20%. Samples each supplied 600 ng of bulk tumor genomic DNA as template. In surgery, several biopsies were collected from each primary tumor at widely spaced sites. Those enrolled were patients newly diagnosed with untreated non-small cell lung cancer and undergoing curative surgery. The V segment lost 3 bases and the J segment 3 bases; nucleotides outside the gene matches: 12. This CDR3 spans 18 amino acids. Germline V gives CDR1 SGHTA, CDR2 FQGNSA. This clonotype was counted many times.

This receptor was obtained from a man in his fifties with non-small cell lung cancer. The sequenced material came from lung tumor tissue. The chain combines TRBV7-2 with TRBJ2-3; 10 bases are shared with TRBD2. CDR3 in amino acids: CASSFVDWSLAGTDTQYF. DNA of the CDR3: TGTGCCAGCAGCTTCGTCGATTGGTCACTAGCGGGAACAGATACGCAGTATTTT.